This TCR beta chain stems from a study of blood T cell repertoires in COVID-19. This clone was recorded at least ten times. Other DNA sequences of this sample code for an identical CDR3. Under the authors' procedure: Estimation of nucleated cell counts relied on the amplification of reference gene primers. Clones were sequenced by immunoSEQ multiplex PCR, and TCRdb holds only the in-frame ones, with some missing. V and J calls and clone size are as listed in that table; D and trimming were resolved from the DNA. Of about 160,000 clones listed, roughly 85% are singletons. Trimming pared 3 bases from V and 0 bases from J, leaving 9 bases between. The CDR3 extends over 15 amino acids. Germline CDR1 is MGHDK and CDR2 is SYGVNS.

The source is a man in his forties or fifties with acute or convalescent COVID-19. The chain carries TRBV25-1 and TRBJ1-3, with unresolved D. The specimen was peripheral blood. In nucleotides, the CDR3 is TGTGCCAGCAGTGACAGGTCAAGCTCTGGAAACACCATATATTTT. As protein: CASSDRSSSGNTIYF. The entire variable domain, with the rest obtained from reference TRBV25-1 and TRBJ1-3, is as follows: EADIYQTPRYLVIGTGKKITLECSQTMGHDKMYWYQQDPGMELHLIHYSYGVNSTEKGDLSSESTVSRIRTEHFPLTLESARPSHTSQYLCASSDRSSSGNTIYFGEGSWLTVV.